The rows below give T cell receptor beta chains drawn from one sample of a study of read filtering for tumor transcriptome and immune sequencing. Each CDR3 protein gets one entry after TCRdb re-called the reads with MiXCR. The repertoire includes about 40,000 distinct CDR3 sequences, roughly 13% of them detected once, and less than 35% sits in the top ten. Sequenced material: a population of CD138-negative cells sorted from bone marrow. Receptor source: a donor aged 40 or older with multiple myeloma. CDR3s include the opening cysteine and the closing phenylalanine or tryptophan. A D gene is named only where the DNA matches it firmly. Where a row states a size, it is once, few, many or the class of an expanded clone; other rows omit it.

TRBJ2-3 TRBV28 - many TGTGCCAGCATACCAATCCGGGGGCCTACAACCACAGATACGCAGTATTTT CASIPIRGPTTTDTQYF
TRBJ2-3 TRBV6-2/TRBV6-3 - many TGTGCCAGCAGTTGGGGGGGGCCGACGCAGTATTTT CASSWGGPTQYF
TRBJ2-7 TRBV7-9 - many TGTGCCAGCAGCTTAGTAGGGCCCGAGCAGTACTTC CASSLVGPEQYF
TRBJ2-1 TRBV5-1 - many TGCGCCAGCAGTTACGGATCCCGTGAGCAGTTCTTC CASSYGSREQFF
TRBJ1-1 TRBV7-2 - many TGTGCCAGCAGACCGGACACCGGTCGTCCTGAAGCTTTCTTT CASRPDTGRPEAFF
TRBJ2-7 TRBV9 - few TGTGCCAGCAGCGGGGGTACAGGGTACGAGCAGTACTTC CASSGGTGYEQYF
TRBJ1-5 TRBV3-1 - many TGTGCCAGCAGCCAAGCGGTGGGGAAACAGCCCCAGCATTTT CASSQAVGKQPQHF
TRBJ2-1 TRBV28 TRBD2 many TGTGCCAGCGTGGCGGGAGGCTACAATGAGCAGTTCTTC CASVAGGYNEQFF
TRBJ1-3 TRBV12-3/TRBV12-4 - few TGTGCCAGCAGTTTAGGGGCGGGTGGAAACACCATATATTTT CASSLGAGGNTIYF
TRBJ1-4 TRBV5-1 TRBD1 many TGCGCCAGCAGCTTGACCGGGACAGGGAAAGGTTATAAACTGTTTTTT CASSLTGTGKGYKLFF
TRBJ2-2 TRBV28 TRBD2 many TGTGCCAGCAGTCTGGGACTAGCGGGAGGGCTAGTAGGCACCGGGGAGCTGTTTTTT CASSLGLAGGLVGTGELFF
TRBJ1-1 TRBV20-1 - medium-sized TGCAGTGCTAGCCCCGGAGTAGGGGACACTGAAGCTTTCTTT CSASPGVGDTEAFF
TRBJ2-1 TRBV28 - - TGTGCCAGCAGTCTCCCCGTGAAGGGGGTTAATGAGCAGTTCTTC CASSLPVKGVNEQFF
TRBJ2-6 TRBV27 - many TGTGCCAGCAGTGCGAGCTCTGGGGCCAACGTCCTGACTTTC CASSASSGANVLTF
TRBJ2-7 TRBV27 TRBD1 many TGTGCCAGCTCTAGACTCGGACAGGCCAAAAGCGAGCAGTACTTC CASSRLGQAKSEQYF
TRBJ1-1 TRBV6-6 TRBD1 many TGTGCCAGCAGCCTACGGGACAGGGACACTGAAGCTTTCTTT CASSLRDRDTEAFF
TRBJ2-1 TRBV5-1 - many TGCGCCAGCAGGCGGGACACCAACAATGAGCAGTTCTTC CASRRDTNNEQFF
TRBJ2-1 TRBV5-1 TRBD1 many TGCGCCAGCAGCTCCGGGACAGCCAACAATGAGCAGTTCTTC CASSSGTANNEQFF
TRBJ2-7 TRBV28 - - TGTGCCAGCAGTATAGGCAGGGGACTCACCTACGAGCAGTACTTC CASSIGRGLTYEQYF
TRBJ2-3 TRBV29-1 - few TGCAGCGTTGCAGTGGGCACTACAGATACGCAGTATTTT CSVAVGTTDTQYF
TRBJ2-7 TRBV7-2 - - TGTGCCAGCAGCTTTACAGGGTACGGGCAGTACTTC CASSFTGYGQYF
TRBJ2-1 TRBV29-1 TRBD2 many TGCAGCGTTAAAAGCGGGAGGGGTTACAATGAGCAGTTCTTC CSVKSGRGYNEQFF
TRBJ2-7 TRBV7-8 - few TGTGCCAGCAGCCCACAGCGGAGCTACTACGAGCAGTACTTC CASSPQRSYYEQYF
TRBJ2-1 TRBV20-1 - many TGCAGTGCTAGATGGGGGTCCAACAATGAGCAGTTCTTC CSARWGSNNEQFF
TRBJ1-5 TRBV28 - many TGTGCCAGCAGCCCTGCCGGAATTAGCAATCAGCCCCAGCATTTT CASSPAGISNQPQHF
TRBJ2-1 TRBV7-2 - many TGTGCCAGCAGCTTAGGCAGAAACAATGAGCAGTTCTTC CASSLGRNNEQFF
TRBJ2-5 TRBV5-1 TRBD1 many TGCGCCAGCAGCTTGGGACAGGGAGTTGTAGGAGAGACCCAGTACTTC CASSLGQGVVGETQYF
TRBJ2-7 TRBV7-9 TRBD2 many TGTGCCAGCAGCCCCGGAGTAGGTAGCGGGGTTGCCGAGCAGTACTTC CASSPGVGSGVAEQYF
TRBJ2-1 TRBV30 - medium-sized TGTGCCTGGAGTTCCGGATTCAATGAGCAGTTCTTC CAWSSGFNEQFF
TRBJ2-1 TRBV5-1 - many TGCGCCAGCAGCTTGGAGGCGGTAGGGGCGAGCTTCTACAATGAGCAGTTCTTC CASSLEAVGASFYNEQFF
TRBJ2-5 TRBV11-2 TRBD1 few TGTGCCAGCAGCTTGCGTCAGGGGGCGCGTGGGGAGACCCAGTACTTC CASSLRQGARGETQYF
TRBJ2-7 TRBV10-3 TRBD2 many TGTGCCATAGGTAGCGGGAGTTACGAGCAGTACTTC CAIGSGSYEQYF
TRBJ1-5 TRBV23-1 TRBD1 - TGCGCCAGCAGTCAAATACTGTGGGACAGGGGCTCGGGGGGCAATCAGCCCCAGCATTTT CASSQILWDRGSGGNQPQHF
TRBJ2-1 TRBV5-1 TRBD2 many TGCGCCAGCAGGCTAGCGGGAGTTCACAATGAGCAGTTCTTC CASRLAGVHNEQFF
TRBJ2-6 TRBV4-2 TRBD2 many TGTGCCAGCAGCCAAGGAACTAGCGGGAGCAGTGGGGCCAACGTCCTGACTTTC CASSQGTSGSSGANVLTF
TRBJ2-7 TRBV19 - - TGTGCCAGTAGGAGTGGTACCTCCTACGAGCAGTACTTC CASRSGTSYEQYF
TRBJ2-5 TRBV11-2 TRBD1 many TGTGCCAGCAGCGTCCGGGACAGAGCGCAAGAGACCCAGTACTTC CASSVRDRAQETQYF
TRBJ1-1 TRBV14 - many TGTGCCAGCAGTTTACAGGTCGGTCAAGCTTTCTTT CASSLQVGQAFF
TRBJ1-2 TRBV24-1 TRBD1 many TGTGCCACCAGTGCTAATGACAGGGGGGAATATGGCTACACCTTC CATSANDRGEYGYTF
TRBJ2-1 TRBV6-2/TRBV6-3 - many TGTGCCAGCAGCCCTAGGGATGAGCAGTTCTTC CASSPRDEQFF
TRBJ2-7 TRBV3-1 TRBD2 many TGTGCCAGCAGACCGAGCGGGAGGGCCGACGAGCAGTACTTC CASRPSGRADEQYF
TRBJ2-1 TRBV7-9 TRBD2 many TGTGCCAGCAGCCCAACTGTCTACGGGACTAGCGGGAGAGCCAACAATGAGCAGTTCTTC CASSPTVYGTSGRANNEQFF
TRBJ2-3 TRBV7-9 TRBD1 many TGTGCCAGCAGCCAACCTCCGGGACAGGGGTCCACAGATACGCAGTATTTT CASSQPPGQGSTDTQYF
TRBJ2-2 TRBV29-1 - many TGCAGCGTTGGGTTCAGCACCGGGGAGCTGTTTTTT CSVGFSTGELFF
TRBJ2-1 TRBV20-1 TRBD2 many TGCAGTGCTAGAGACCCTAGCGGGAGTGGCAATGAGCAGTTCTTC CSARDPSGSGNEQFF
TRBJ2-5 TRBV20-1 - many TGCAGTGCCCTCCGGACAGGGAGGGGTGAGACCCAGTACTTC CSALRTGRGETQYF
TRBJ2-3 TRBV3-1 - many TGTGCCAGCAGCCGGGGGACAGATACGCAGTATTTT CASSRGTDTQYF